The 17 T cell receptor beta chains given below trace back to one sample, sequenced in a study of shared clonotypes between healthy human individuals. As defined, naive CD8 cells were CD45RO-negative and positively selected for CCR7, with terminally differentiated effector memory CD45RA+ cells excluded. TCRdb's table, derived via immunoSEQ multiplex PCR, lists solely in-frame clones and lacks some. The sample lists about 580,000 clones, 95% to 98% occurring once. The sequenced sample was naive CD8+ T cells sorted from blood. The receptors shown here come from a man aged 25-45 years in good health.

The chain has TRBV2 and TRBJ1-2; 8 bases align to TRBD1. This CDR3 comprises 14 residues. The germline V gene encodes CDR1 SNHLY and CDR2 FYNNEI. Trimming cost V 7 bases and J 1 base; bases outside gene matches: 5. CDR3 residues: CASIGQGYNYGYTF. The CDR3 nucleotides are TGTGCCAGCATTGGACAGGGTTATAACTATGGCTACACCTTC.

The chain uses TRBV10-3 and TRBJ2-7, with D possibly matching TRBD1 (5 bases). Trimming stripped 3 bases from V and 9 bases from J, with 27 bases between. The germline V gene has CDR1 ENHRY and CDR2 SYGVKD. The CDR3 covers 17 residues. DNA of the CDR3: TGTGCCATCAGTGATCCGGACCTAGGCAGGGTTTCCACGGGGCAGTACTTC. Translated: CAISDPDLGRVSTGQYF.

This chain links TRBV7-9 with TRBJ2-3; D assignment may be TRBD1 or TRBD2 (5 bases each). The germline V gene has CDR1 SEHNR and CDR2 FQNEAQ (reference sequence). V dropped 5 bases and J dropped 0 bases, with 18 bases sitting between them. The CDR3 has 17 amino acids. CDR3 in amino acids: CASSPVVGTSSTDTQYF. CDR3 sequence (DNA): TGTGCCAGCAGCCCTGTTGTTGGGACCAGTAGCACAGATACGCAGTATTTT. The full variable domain, with the rest looked up from reference TRBV7-9 and TRBJ2-3, is DTGVSQNPRHKITKRGQNVTFRCDPISEHNRLYWYRQTLGQGPEFLTYFQNEAQLEKSRLLSDRFSAERPKGSFSTLEIQRTEQGDSAMYLCASSPVVGTSSTDTQYFGPGTRLTVL.

The chain couples TRBV19 to TRBJ1-5; D might be TRBD1 (6 bases). The V end was cut by 4 bases, the J end by 9 bases, with 28 bases between. Germline CDR1 LNHDA, CDR2 SQIVND (reference sequence). The CDR3 totals 18 residues. CDR3 in DNA: TGTGCCAGTAGTACCCCCCGGGAGGAGGGGGTCGTCGAGGCGCCCCAGCATTTT. It translates to CASSTPREEGVVEAPQHF.

The rearrangement links TRBV7-3 to TRBJ2-1, with 10 bases aligning to TRBD2. The CDR3 loop spans 19 amino acids. With 5 bases clipped from V and 4 bases from J, the junction kept 17 bases outside the gene matches. Germline V gives CDR1 SGHTA, CDR2 FQGTGA. The CDR3 reads CASSAGLAAEGKRYNEQFF. The CDR3 DNA follows: TGTGCCAGCAGCGCCGGACTAGCGGCAGAAGGCAAAAGGTACAATGAGCAGTTCTTC.

This clone came up once. The chain is built from TRBV7-8 and TRBJ1-1; TRBD1 might be the D (5 bases). Germline CDR1 and CDR2: SGHVS and FQNEAQ. Trimming stripped 1 base from V and 4 bases from J, with 10 bases between. The CDR3 is 14 residues long. The CDR3 DNA follows: TGTGCCAGCAGCTTAGTCAGGGTGCCCACTGAAGCTTTCTTT. It is translated as CASSLVRVPTEAFF.

This clone has only one observation. This sequence joins TRBV28 and TRBJ2-3; D tentatively reads TRBD1 or TRBD2 (5 bases each). V lost 5 bases and J 5 bases, leaving 14 bases between the germline ends. Germline V gene sequence: CDR1 MDHEN, CDR2 SYDVKM. The CDR3 runs 14 residues. The DNA for the CDR3 is TGTGCCAGCAGTCGGATAGGGGCGGGAGATACGCAGTATTTT. The encoded protein is CASSRIGAGDTQYF.

The genes are TRBV4-1 and TRBJ2-3, with TRBD1 matching over 7 bases. Germline V gene lookup returns CDR1 MGHRA and CDR2 YSYEKL. With 2 bases clipped from V and 0 bases from J, the junction kept 5 bases outside the gene matches. The CDR3 covers 16 residues. The DNA for the CDR3 is TGCGCCAGCAGCCAATCGACAGGGATAAGCACAGATACGCAGTATTTT. It specifies CASSQSTGISTDTQYF.

V usage is TRBV15 and J usage is TRBJ2-5; D might be TRBD1 (6 bases). Trimming left V 0 bases short and J 2 bases short, with 10 bases between. The CDR3 covers 15 residues. Germline V gives CDR1 LNHNV, CDR2 YYDKDF (reference sequence). In DNA, the CDR3 is TGTGCCACCAGCAGAGACAGGGGCCTGCAAGAGACCCAGTACTTC. Its translation: CATSRDRGLQETQYF.

The chain combines TRBV27 with TRBJ2-3; D unclear. Per the germline V gene, CDR1 is MNHEY and CDR2 is SMNVEV (reference sequence). Trimming removed 6 bases from V and 7 bases from J, with 11 bases in between. There are 12 residues in the CDR3. CDR3 nucleotides: TGTGCCAGCAGGCAGAACCCACATACGCAGTATTTT. Its protein product is CASRQNPHTQYF.

The chain employs TRBV29-1 and TRBJ1-1; D is possibly TRBD1 (6 bases). Germline CDR1 reads SQVTM; CDR2 reads ANQGSEA. This CDR3 spans 13 amino acids. V gave up 6 bases and J gave up 5 bases, with 16 bases separating them. The CDR3, as DNA: TGCAGCGTCGGAGGGCCACAGGGAACTGAAGCTTTCTTT. Amino acids: CSVGGPQGTEAFF.

The V and J genes are TRBV9 and TRBJ2-3; 8 nucleotides line up with TRBD1. Looked up from germline, CDR1 is SGDLS and CDR2 is YYNGEE. V trimming: 4 bases; J trimming: 3 bases; junction bases outside the gene matches: 7. CDR3 size: 15 residues. CDR3 in DNA: TGTGCCAGCAGCCTTGACAGGGGTTGGACAGATACGCAGTATTTT. Its protein is CASSLDRGWTDTQYF.

This chain connects TRBV27 to TRBJ2-1, with D hard to call. Germline CDR1 MNHEY, CDR2 SMNVEV (reference sequence). Deletions cut 5 bases from V and 4 bases from J, with 6 bases between. This CDR3 has 12 residues. CDR3 loop: CASSPQYNEQFF. The CDR3, as DNA: TGTGCCAGCAGTCCCCAATACAATGAGCAGTTCTTC.

V and J are TRBV4-1 and TRBJ2-1; no firm D call. CDR1 is MGHRA, CDR2 YSYEKL, per germline. The CDR3 is 15 amino acids. Trimming removed 0 bases at V and 6 bases at J, with 12 bases between. The CDR3 DNA is TGCGCCAGCAGCCAAGAAGCCCCCATTCTCAATGAGCAGTTCTTC. As protein: CASSQEAPILNEQFF.

J is TRBJ2-1 and V is TRBV7-9, with D tentatively TRBD1 (6 bases). Germline values: CDR1 SEHNR, CDR2 FQNEAQ (reference sequence). The CDR3 has 15 residues. The ends were cut back, 3 bases at V and 9 bases at J, with 18 bases in the middle. In DNA, the CDR3 is TGTGCCAGCAGCTTTCTGGGGGCGCGAAAGACTGAGCAGTTCTTC. Protein sequence: CASSFLGARKTEQFF.

The chain combines TRBV6-5 with TRBJ2-7, with D perhaps matching TRBD2 (6 bases). CDR3 length: 13 amino acids. V lost 2 bases and J lost 2, with 7 bases in between. Germline CDR1 reads MNHEY; CDR2 reads SVGAGI. This chain's CDR3 is CASSYKRAYEQYF. CDR3 coding DNA: TGTGCCAGCAGTTACAAGCGGGCCTACGAGCAGTACTTC.

This sequence joins TRBV9 and TRBJ2-1, with 8 bases identical to TRBD1. Germline CDR1 SGDLS, CDR2 YYNGEE. The CDR3 contains 16 residues. Trimming cost V 5 bases and J 0 bases; bases outside gene matches: 7. The CDR3 reads CASSRDRWNSYNEQFF. The DNA for the CDR3 is TGTGCCAGCAGTCGGGACAGGTGGAACTCCTACAATGAGCAGTTCTTC.